Listed here is a single TCR beta chain. This sample stems from a study of shared clonotypes between healthy human individuals. Produced via immunoSEQ multiplex PCR; TCRdb's table is partial and in-frame only. The sample lists 2 million to 3 million clones, under 95% occurring once. The CDR3 covers 15 residues. Per the germline V gene, CDR1 is KGHSH and CDR2 is LQKENI. The ends were cut back, 4 bases at V and 7 bases at J, with 16 bases in the middle. The sequencing input was naive CD4+ T cells from PBMCs. Described subset: CD45RA+ positively selected. The sequence was collected from a man younger than 30 in good health. Some clones in this sample may be carry-over from other donors' samples. The V call is TRBV18, the J call TRBJ2-2; the D is unclear. CDR3 in amino acids: CASSHKSLRNGELFF. DNA of the CDR3: TGTGCCAGCTCACACAAATCCCTCAGGAACGGGGAGCTGTTTTTT.